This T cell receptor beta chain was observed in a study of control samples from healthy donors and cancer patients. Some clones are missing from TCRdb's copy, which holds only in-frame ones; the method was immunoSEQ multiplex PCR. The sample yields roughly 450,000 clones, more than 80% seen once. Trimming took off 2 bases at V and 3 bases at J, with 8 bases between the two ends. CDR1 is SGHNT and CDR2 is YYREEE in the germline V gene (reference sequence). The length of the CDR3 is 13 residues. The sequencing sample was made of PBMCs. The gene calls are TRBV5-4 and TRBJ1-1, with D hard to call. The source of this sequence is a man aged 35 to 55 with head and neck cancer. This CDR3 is CASSLDMDTEAFF. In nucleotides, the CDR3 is TGTGCCAGCAGCTTAGATATGGACACTGAAGCTTTCTTT.